Below, one T cell receptor (beta chain) is given with its context. Its antigen is still unknown. CDR3 length: 13 residues. Germline V gene sequence: CDR1 SGHNT, CDR2 YENEEA. The ends were cut back, 5 bases at V and 5 bases at J, with 12 bases in the middle. This entry is derived from a study of shared clonotypes between healthy human individuals. Whole-study results and caveats: Compared with clonotypes that all four donors shared, non-shared clonotypes had lower generation probabilities.

Data came from immunoSEQ multiplex PCR; TCRdb stores just in-frame clones and leaves some out. The data show approximately 1,000,000 clones, approximately 80% seen once. Naive CD4+ cells were CD45RA-selected; the remaining cells were memory. This rearrangement joins TRBV11-3 to TRBJ2-5; D remains unclear. The sample taken for sequencing was memory CD4+ T cells from PBMCs. Subset noted: CD45RA-negative fraction. This clonotype originated in a man aged 18-30 years in good health. Some clones in this sample may be carry-over from other donors' samples. The CDR3 reads CASSAKTSETQYF. CDR3 nucleotides: TGTGCCAGCAGCGCGAAAACCTCCGAGACCCAGTACTTC.